This entry is about one TCR beta chain. Its antigen is currently unknown. Per germline, CDR1 SGHRS and CDR2 YFSETQ. The CDR3 has 16 amino acids. Trimming at V came to 0 bases and at J to 2 bases, leaving 1 base not matched to a gene. This sample stems from a study of CD8+ T cells in alopecia areata. In each case, RNA was isolated and then reverse transcribed into cDNA as the sequencing template. Sequencing was performed with immunoSEQ multiplex PCR; in TCRdb, only in-frame clones are kept and a portion is missing. This table holds fewer than 200,000 clones, roughly 60% found once. The study, taken as a whole, reports: Tofacitinib did not eliminate many expanded lesional clones from scalp or blood. Although TCR sharing was seen in mice, sharing across patients was less clear, possibly for HLA-related reasons.

Regarding treatment: oral pan-JAK inhibitor, 5-10 mg twice daily. Here the sequenced sample was CD4+ T cells sorted from blood, taken at week 24, from a patient treated with tofacitinib. This chain links TRBV5-1 with TRBJ2-3; 12 nucleotides agree with TRBD2. The source is a human donor with alopecia areata. The CDR3 spells CASSLGTSGVTDTQYF. Here the CDR3 DNA reads TGCGCCAGCAGCTTGGGGACTAGCGGGGTCACAGATACGCAGTATTTT.